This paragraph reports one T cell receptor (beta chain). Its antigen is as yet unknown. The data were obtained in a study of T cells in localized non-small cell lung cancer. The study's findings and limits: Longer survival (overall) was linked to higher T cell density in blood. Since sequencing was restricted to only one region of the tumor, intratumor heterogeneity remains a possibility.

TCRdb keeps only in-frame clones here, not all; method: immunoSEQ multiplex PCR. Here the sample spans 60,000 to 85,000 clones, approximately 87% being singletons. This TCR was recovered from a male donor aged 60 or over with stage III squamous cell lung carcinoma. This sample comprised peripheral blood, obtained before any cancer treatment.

This CDR3 is CASSPRRDRGELFF. CDR3 coding DNA: TGTGCCAGCAGCCCCCGAAGGGACAGAGGGGAGCTGTTTTTT. The gene calls are TRBV7-2 and TRBJ2-2; TRBD1 matches 7 bases. Germline V gene sequence: CDR1 SGHTA, CDR2 FQGNSA. The V and J ends lost 5 bases and 8 bases, in that order; junction bases with no gene match: 8. This CDR3 is 14 amino acids long.